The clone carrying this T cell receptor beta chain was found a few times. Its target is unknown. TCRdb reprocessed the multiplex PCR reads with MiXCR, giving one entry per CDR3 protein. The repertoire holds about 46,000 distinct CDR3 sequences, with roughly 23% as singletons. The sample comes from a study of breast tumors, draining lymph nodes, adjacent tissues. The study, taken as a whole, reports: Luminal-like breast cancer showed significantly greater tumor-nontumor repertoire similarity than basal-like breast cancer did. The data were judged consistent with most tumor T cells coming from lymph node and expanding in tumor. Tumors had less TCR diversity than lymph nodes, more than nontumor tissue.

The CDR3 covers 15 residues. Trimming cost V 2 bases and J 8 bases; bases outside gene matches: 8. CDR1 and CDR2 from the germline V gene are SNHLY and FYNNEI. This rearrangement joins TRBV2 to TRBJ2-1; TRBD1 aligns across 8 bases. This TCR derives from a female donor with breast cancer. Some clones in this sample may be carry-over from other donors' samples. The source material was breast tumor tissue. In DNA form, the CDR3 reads TGTGCCAGCAGTGAATTCTCGACAGGGGATTATGAGCAGTTCTTC. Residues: CASSEFSTGDYEQFF.